Sequencing of this T cell receptor (beta chain) was carried out in a study of shared clonotypes between healthy human individuals. Study background: CD4 naive cells filled three plates per donor, CD4 memory three, CD8 naive two and CD8 memory one. General study points: Among donors, clonotype sharing was expected to be affected by sequencing depth. Estimated richness values were generally larger in naive subsets than in memory subsets. Several donors had roughly 5% of their naive CD4 clonotypes in common.

Comments on this clone: Its antigen is as yet unknown.

TCRdb's table, derived via immunoSEQ multiplex PCR, lists solely in-frame clones and lacks some. The table lists 2 million to 2.5 million clones, over 85% of them singletons, with about 0.39% in the top ten. With V trimmed by 6 bases and J by 2 bases, 6 bases remained unmatched. The germline V gene has CDR1 ENHRY and CDR2 SYGVKD. This CDR3 has 15 residues. The TCR originated in a young man in good health. Some clones in this sample may be carry-over from other donors' samples. Specimen: naive CD4+ T cells from PBMCs. Noted subset: CD45RA+ positively selected. The chain recombines TRBV10-3 with TRBJ2-7; 11 positions agree with TRBD1. The CDR3 nucleotides read TGTGCCATCAGGATGACGGGACAGGGGGCCTACGAGCAGTACTTC. Translated, it gives CAIRMTGQGAYEQYF.